Below, one T cell receptor (beta chain) is given with its context. The record originates from a study of T cells of healthy individuals. This CDR3 spans 16 amino acids. The V end lost 4 bases, the J end lost 1 base, and 16 bases lay between the germline ends. Germline CDR1 and CDR2: SGHDT and YYEEEE. TCRdb processed the 5' RACE reads anew with MiXCR; each CDR3 protein has one entry. This table holds 40,000 to 45,000 distinct CDR3 sequences, 3.5% to 5.5% found once. V and J are TRBV5-6 and TRBJ2-3, with D tentatively TRBD2 (6 bases). The source of this sequence is a human donor in good health. The CDR3, as DNA: TGTGCCAGCAGCGACCCTTTGCGGGGCCGCACAGATACGCAGTATTTT. Protein sequence: CASSDPLRGRTDTQYF.